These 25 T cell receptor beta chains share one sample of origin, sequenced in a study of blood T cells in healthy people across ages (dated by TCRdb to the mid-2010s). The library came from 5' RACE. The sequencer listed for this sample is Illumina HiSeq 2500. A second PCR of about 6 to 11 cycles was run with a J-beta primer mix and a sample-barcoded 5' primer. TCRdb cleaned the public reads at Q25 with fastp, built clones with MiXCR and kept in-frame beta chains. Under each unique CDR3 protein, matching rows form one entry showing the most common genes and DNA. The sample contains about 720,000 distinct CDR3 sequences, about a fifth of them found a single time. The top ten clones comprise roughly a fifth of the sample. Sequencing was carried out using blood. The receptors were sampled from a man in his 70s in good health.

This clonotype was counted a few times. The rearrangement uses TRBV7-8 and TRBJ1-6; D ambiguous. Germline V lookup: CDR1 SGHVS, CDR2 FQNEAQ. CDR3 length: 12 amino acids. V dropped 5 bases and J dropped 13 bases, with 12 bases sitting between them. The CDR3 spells CASSDLEAPLHF. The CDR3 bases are TGTGCCAGCAGCGATCTCGAAGCCCCCCTCCACTTT. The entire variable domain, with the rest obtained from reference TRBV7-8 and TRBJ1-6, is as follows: GAGVSQSPRYKVAKRGQDVALRCDPISGHVSLFWYQQALGQGPEFLTYFQNEAQLDKSGLPSDRFFAERPEGSVSTLKIQRTQQEDSAVYLCASSDLEAPLHFGNGTRLTVT.

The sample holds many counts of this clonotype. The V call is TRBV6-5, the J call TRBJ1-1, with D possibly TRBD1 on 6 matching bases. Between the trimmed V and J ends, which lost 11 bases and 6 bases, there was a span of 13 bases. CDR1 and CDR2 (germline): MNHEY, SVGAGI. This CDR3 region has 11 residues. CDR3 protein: CAGGAGAEAFF. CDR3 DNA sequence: TGTGCCGGGGGGGCAGGGGCTGAAGCTTTCTTT.

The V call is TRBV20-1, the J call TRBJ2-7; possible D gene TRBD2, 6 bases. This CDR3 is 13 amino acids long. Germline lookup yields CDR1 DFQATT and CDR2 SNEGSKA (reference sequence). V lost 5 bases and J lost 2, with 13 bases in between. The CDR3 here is CSALGLNAYEQYF. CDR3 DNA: TGCAGTGCTCTCGGACTAAACGCCTACGAGCAGTACTTC.

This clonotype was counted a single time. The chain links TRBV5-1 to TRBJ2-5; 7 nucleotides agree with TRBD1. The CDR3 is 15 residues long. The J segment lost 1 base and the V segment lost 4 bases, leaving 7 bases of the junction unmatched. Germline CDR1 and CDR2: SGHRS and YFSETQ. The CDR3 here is CASSATGSAQETQYF. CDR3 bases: TGCGCCAGCAGCGCGACAGGGTCAGCCCAAGAGACCCAGTACTTC.

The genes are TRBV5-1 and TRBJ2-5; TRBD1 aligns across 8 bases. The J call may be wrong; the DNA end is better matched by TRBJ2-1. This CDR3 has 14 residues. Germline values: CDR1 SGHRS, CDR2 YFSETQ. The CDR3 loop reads CASWTGPTNNEQFF. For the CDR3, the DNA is TGCGCCAGCTGGACAGGGCCGACGAACAATGAGCAGTTCTTC.

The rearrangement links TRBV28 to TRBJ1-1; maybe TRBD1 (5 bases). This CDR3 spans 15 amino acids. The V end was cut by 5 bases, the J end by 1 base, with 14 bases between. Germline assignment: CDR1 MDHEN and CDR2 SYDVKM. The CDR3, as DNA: TGTGCCAGCAGTATTACGCCAGACAGGAACACTGAAGCTTTCTTT. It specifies CASSITPDRNTEAFF.

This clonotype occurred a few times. CDR3 amino acids: CASSKRLSQETQYF. As DNA, the CDR3 is TGTGCCAGCAGCAAAAGACTGTCCCAAGAGACCCAGTACTTC. V usage is TRBV6-5 and J usage is TRBJ2-5; D unclear. The CDR3 runs to 14 residues. Deletions cut 6 bases from V and 1 base from J, with 12 bases between. The germline gives CDR1 MNHEY, CDR2 SVGAGI.

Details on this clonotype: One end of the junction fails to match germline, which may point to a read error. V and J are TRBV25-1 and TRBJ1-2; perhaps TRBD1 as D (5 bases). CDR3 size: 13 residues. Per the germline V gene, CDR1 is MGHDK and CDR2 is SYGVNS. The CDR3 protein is CASSEPGRHGYAF. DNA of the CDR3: TGTGCCAGCAGTGAACCAGGGAGACATGGCTACGCCTTC.

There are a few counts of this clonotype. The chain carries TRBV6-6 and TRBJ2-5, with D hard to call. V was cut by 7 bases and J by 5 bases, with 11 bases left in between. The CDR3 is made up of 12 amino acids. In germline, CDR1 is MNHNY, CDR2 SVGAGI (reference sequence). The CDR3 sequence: CASTQDVETQYF. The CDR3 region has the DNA TGTGCCAGCACCCAAGACGTGGAGACCCAGTACTTC.

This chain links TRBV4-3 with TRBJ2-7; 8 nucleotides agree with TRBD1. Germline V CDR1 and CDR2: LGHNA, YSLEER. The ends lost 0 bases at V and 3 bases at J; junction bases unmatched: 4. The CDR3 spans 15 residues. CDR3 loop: CASSQEHTGGYEQYF. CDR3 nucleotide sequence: TGCGCCAGCAGCCAAGAGCATACAGGGGGCTACGAGCAGTACTTC.

CDR3 nucleotide sequence: TGCGCCAGCAGCCCTACACTGGGGGGCTCAATCGGGAACACTGAAGCTTTCTTT. It encodes CASSPTLGGSIGNTEAFF. The chain has TRBV5-1 and TRBJ1-1, with D perhaps TRBD1 (6 bases). Between the trimmed V and J ends, which lost 4 bases and 1 base, there was a span of 23 bases. The V gene's germline CDR1 is SGHRS and CDR2 YFSETQ. This CDR3 contains 18 residues. Full variable domain (rest looked up from reference TRBV5-1 and TRBJ1-1): KAGVTQTPRYLIKTRGQQVTLSCSPISGHRSVSWYQQTPGQGLQFLFEYFSETQRNKGNFPGRFSGRQFSNSRSEMNVSTLELGDSALYLCASSPTLGGSIGNTEAFFGQGTRLTVV.

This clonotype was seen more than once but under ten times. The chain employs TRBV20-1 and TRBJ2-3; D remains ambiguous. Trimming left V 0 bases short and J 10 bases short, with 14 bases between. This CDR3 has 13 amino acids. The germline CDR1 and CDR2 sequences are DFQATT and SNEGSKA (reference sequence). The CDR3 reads CSARDGPTLAQYF. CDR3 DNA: TGCAGTGCTAGAGATGGCCCCACCCTTGCGCAGTATTTT.

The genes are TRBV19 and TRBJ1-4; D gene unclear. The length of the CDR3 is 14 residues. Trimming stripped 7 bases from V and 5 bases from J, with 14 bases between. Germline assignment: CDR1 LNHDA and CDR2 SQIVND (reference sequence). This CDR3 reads CASTPRRTNEKLFF. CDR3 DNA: TGTGCCAGTACCCCGAGAAGGACGAATGAAAAACTGTTTTTT.

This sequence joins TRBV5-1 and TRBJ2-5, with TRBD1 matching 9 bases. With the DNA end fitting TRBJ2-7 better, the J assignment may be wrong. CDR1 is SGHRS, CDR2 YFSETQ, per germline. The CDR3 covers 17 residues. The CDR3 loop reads CASSFIRPGQGGYEQYF. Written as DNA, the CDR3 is TGCGCCAGCAGCTTTATAAGACCGGGACAGGGTGGCTACGAGCAGTACTTC.

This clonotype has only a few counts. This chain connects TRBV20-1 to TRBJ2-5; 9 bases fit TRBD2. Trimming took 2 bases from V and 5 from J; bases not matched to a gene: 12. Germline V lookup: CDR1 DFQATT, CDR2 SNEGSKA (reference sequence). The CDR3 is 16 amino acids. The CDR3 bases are TGCAGTGCTAGATCGACTAGCGGCTCAAGAGGGGAGACCCAGTACTTC. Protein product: CSARSTSGSRGETQYF.

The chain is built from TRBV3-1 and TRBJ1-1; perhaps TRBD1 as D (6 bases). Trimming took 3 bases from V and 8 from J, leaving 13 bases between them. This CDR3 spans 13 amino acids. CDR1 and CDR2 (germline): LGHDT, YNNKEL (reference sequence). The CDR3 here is CASSQPGVGEAFF. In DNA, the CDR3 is TGTGCCAGCAGCCAGCCAGGGGTGGGAGAAGCTTTCTTT.

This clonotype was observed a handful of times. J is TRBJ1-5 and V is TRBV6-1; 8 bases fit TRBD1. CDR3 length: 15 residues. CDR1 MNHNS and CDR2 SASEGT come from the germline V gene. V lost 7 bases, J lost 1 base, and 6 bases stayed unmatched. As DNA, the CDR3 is TGTGCCAGCAATCCCCAGGGGGCGAGCAATCAGCCCCAGCATTTT. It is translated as CASNPQGASNQPQHF.

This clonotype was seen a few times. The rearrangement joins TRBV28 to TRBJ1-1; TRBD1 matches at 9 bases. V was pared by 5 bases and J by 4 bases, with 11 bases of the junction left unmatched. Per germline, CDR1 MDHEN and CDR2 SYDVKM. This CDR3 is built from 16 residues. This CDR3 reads CASSPMTGGWSTEAFF. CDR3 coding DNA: TGTGCCAGCAGTCCCATGACAGGGGGATGGAGCACTGAAGCTTTCTTT.

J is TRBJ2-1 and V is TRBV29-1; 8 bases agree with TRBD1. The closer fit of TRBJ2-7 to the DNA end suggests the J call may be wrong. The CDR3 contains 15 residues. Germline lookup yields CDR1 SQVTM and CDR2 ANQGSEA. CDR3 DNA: TGCAGCGTTGAAACCCCCTCAGGGGGCTATGACGAGCAGTACGTC. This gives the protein CSVETPSGGYDEQYV.

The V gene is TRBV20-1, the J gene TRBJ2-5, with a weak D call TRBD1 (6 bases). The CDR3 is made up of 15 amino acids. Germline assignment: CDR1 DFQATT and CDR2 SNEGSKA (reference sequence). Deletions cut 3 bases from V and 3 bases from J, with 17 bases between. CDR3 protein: CSARFRGQAKETQYF. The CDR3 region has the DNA TGCAGTGCTAGGTTCAGGGGCCAGGCCAAAGAGACCCAGTACTTC.

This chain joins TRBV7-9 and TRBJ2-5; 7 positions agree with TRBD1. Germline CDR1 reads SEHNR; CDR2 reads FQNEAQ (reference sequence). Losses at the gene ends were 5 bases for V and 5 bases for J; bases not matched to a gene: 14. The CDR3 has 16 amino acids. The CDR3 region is CASSPPPGTEVETQYF. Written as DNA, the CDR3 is TGTGCCAGCAGCCCGCCGCCCGGGACAGAAGTCGAGACCCAGTACTTC.

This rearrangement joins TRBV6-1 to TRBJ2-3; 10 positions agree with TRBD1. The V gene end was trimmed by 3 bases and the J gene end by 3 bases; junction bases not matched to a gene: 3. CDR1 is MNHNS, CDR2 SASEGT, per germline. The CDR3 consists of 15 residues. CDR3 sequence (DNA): TGTGCCAGCAGTGAGGGACAGGGGATGACAGATACGCAGTATTTT. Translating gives CASSEGQGMTDTQYF.

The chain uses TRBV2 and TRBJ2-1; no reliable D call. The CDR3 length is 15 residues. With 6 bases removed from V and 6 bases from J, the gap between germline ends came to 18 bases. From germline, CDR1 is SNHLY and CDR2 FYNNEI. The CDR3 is CASRQERSVRNEQFF. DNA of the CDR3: TGTGCCAGCAGGCAGGAACGGTCTGTGCGCAATGAGCAGTTCTTC.

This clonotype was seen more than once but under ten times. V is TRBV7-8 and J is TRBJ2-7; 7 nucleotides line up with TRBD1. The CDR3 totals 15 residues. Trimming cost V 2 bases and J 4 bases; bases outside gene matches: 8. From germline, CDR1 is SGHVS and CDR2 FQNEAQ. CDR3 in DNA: TGTGCCAGCAGCTTAACCGGGACAGCGCTATACGAGCAGTACGTC. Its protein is CASSLTGTALYEQYV.

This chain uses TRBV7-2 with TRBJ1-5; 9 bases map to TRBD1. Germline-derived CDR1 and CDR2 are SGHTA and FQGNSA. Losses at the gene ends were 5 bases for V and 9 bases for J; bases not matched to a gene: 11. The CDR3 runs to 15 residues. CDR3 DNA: TGTGCCAGCAGCCCTCGGACAGGGGTTATATCGCCCCAGCATTTT. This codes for CASSPRTGVISPQHF.